The entry below gives a single TCR beta chain sequence along with its context. The sample belongs to a study of CD8+CD57+ T cells in acquired aplastic anemia. Study-level background: CD4+ and CD8+ cells, once sorted, gave DNA averaging approximately 3.3 ug.

Per the germline V gene, CDR1 is MGHDK and CDR2 is SYGVNS. Trimming left V 4 bases short and J 4 bases short, with 10 bases between. The CDR3 covers 13 residues. TCR beta VDJ and CDR3 were profiled, and genomic DNA was the template. TCRdb ran MiXCR on the reads and lists one entry per CDR3 protein. The sample lists 150,000 to 200,000 distinct CDR3 sequences; around half were seen once. In patients chosen for sequencing, flow cytometry had shown CD8+CD57+ cell expansion. The chain uses TRBV25-1 and TRBJ1-2; D is uncertain. The source of this sequence is a human donor with aplastic anemia. Sequencing input: sorted CD4+, CD8+, or CD8+CD57+ T cells (not recorded which) from PBMCs. In nucleotides, the CDR3 is TGTGCCAGCAGTGTTGGGTCCGTCTATGGCTACACCTTC. Protein: CASSVGSVYGYTF.